This TCR beta chain was observed in a study of T cells after yellow fever vaccination. MiXCR was run by TCRdb on the 5' RACE reads, yielding one entry per CDR3 protein. The sample has 150,000 to 200,000 distinct CDR3 sequences, around 10% seen once. Germline V gene data show CDR1 as SQVTM and CDR2 as ANQGSEA. This CDR3 has 13 residues. V was shortened by 3 bases and J by 3 bases, with 12 bases between the two germline ends. The rearrangement joins TRBV29-1 to TRBJ2-7, with D possibly being TRBD1 (5 bases). Here the sequenced sample was CD8+ T cells sorted from PBMCs, taken 15 days after the yellow fever booster vaccination. The clonotype was recovered from a man between 18 and 29 years old who received the YFV17D yellow fever vaccine. This CDR3 reads CSVDGQGDYEQYF. The DNA of the CDR3 is TGCAGCGTTGATGGGCAGGGTGACTACGAGCAGTACTTC.